This TCR beta chain appears in the sequencing data of a study of cytotoxic CD8 clonotypes in ibrutinib-treated CLL (dated by TCRdb to the early 2020s). Looking at the study overall: The cohort included roughly 15 treatment-naive and roughly ten relapsed/refractory patients; approximately 17 were IGHV unmutated. Responses were partial in some 24 patients and complete in 2; after median around 65 months follow-up, some 15 stayed in remission and some twelve progressed. Samples at response were collected after a median of approximately twelve months of treatment, with a range of about 6 to 36 months. Samples averaged approximately 260,000 productive templates and approximately 100,000 productive rearrangements. Of the 85 to 90 participants in the trial, about 26 had longitudinal samples available. Cryopreserved peripheral blood mononuclear cells were obtained prior to treatment, at the time of response, and at either disease progression or sustained remission. Every sample from remission and from progressive disease was obtained while the patients were still on ibrutinib. General study outcomes and caveats: Public clonotypes were rare and either shrank or stayed stable during treatment, and the rise in clonality at ibrutinib response reflected expansion of private clonotypes. Sustained-remission and progressing patients did not have matched sampling times, and lymph node repertoires were not examined. At ibrutinib response clonality went up, during sustained remission it held steady, and at progression it dropped back toward baseline. Baseline clonality was found to be higher than that of age-matched healthy donors and was strongly correlated with circulating CD8+ T-cell counts.

Concerning this clone: Its binding antigen is unknown. No base quality values were provided; no much bigger clone lies one nucleotide off.

The V end loses 8 bases and the J end loses 5 bases, and a stretch of 18 bases separates them. The germline V gene supplies CDR1 MNHNS and CDR2 SASEGT. The CDR3 sequence holds 14 residues, the cysteine and phenylalanine included. The retained sequence is limited to the CDR3, 42 bases, with the frame set at the first base. The time point tag for this specimen amounts to: progressive disease on ibrutinib. For TCR beta library preparation, 1.5 to 2.5 micrograms of genomic DNA were extracted from the cryopreserved PBMCs. Longitudinal blood samples from CLL patients receiving ibrutinib monotherapy were subjected to high-throughput TCR beta sequencing. The patients took part in an open-label, single-center phase 2 trial of ibrutinib monotherapy. On a MiSeq, deep resolution sequencing aimed for a depth between 1 in 1 million and 1 in 200,000 T cells, with each clonotype covered about 9.9x on average. The immunoSEQ hsTCRB Kit was used to generate TCR beta libraries. In the authors' own workflow: ImmunoSEQ Data Assistant and ImmunoSEQ Analyzer were used for data analysis, and V, D and J genes were assigned according to IMGT definitions. Clonality, which ranges from 0 to 1, was calculated by subtracting the normalized Shannon entropy of productive rearrangement frequencies from one. Only overrepresented clonotypes making up at least 0.05% of the repertoire of each patient were included in the public clonotype analysis. Some 13 age-matched healthy donor repertoires from immuneACCESS served as clonality controls. The table was pulled from immuneACCESS by TCRdb, which kept in-frame rearrangements only. Such tables lose some clones; where checked, under half of the loss comes from unresolved V genes, and the rest has no known cause. V, J and clone size were drawn from that table, and D and trimming were deduced from the DNA. The sample table holds about 11,000 clones, of which 79% were seen once. The ten largest clones take up roughly a sixth of the sample.

The chain links TRBV6-1 with TRBJ2-5, and the D gene may be TRBD2, 7 bases matching. This receptor was obtained from a human donor with chronic lymphocytic leukemia. This specimen was PBMCs, taken at disease progression, from a patient treated with ibrutinib. The nucleotides are TGTGCCAGCTCTTTCGCGGGGGCCCTGGAGACCCAGTACTTC. Protein translation: CASSFAGALETQYF.